This entry describes one T cell receptor (beta chain). Trimming pared 3 bases from V and 8 bases from J, leaving 13 bases between. Per germline, CDR1 ENHRY and CDR2 SYGVKD. The CDR3 is made up of 13 amino acids. Study processing details: Nucleated cell counts were estimated from reference gene primer amplification. Data came from immunoSEQ multiplex PCR; TCRdb stores just in-frame clones and leaves some out. V, J and clone size are taken as reported in that table, and D and trimming were inferred from the DNA itself. In the table there are 100,000 to 120,000 clones, roughly 84% of which are singletons. The entry originates in a study of blood T cell repertoires in COVID-19. Study-wide context: The study drew acute and convalescent COVID-19 samples from the United States, Italy and Spain. PBMCs, B-cell-depleted T cells, or T cells provided the cDNA or gDNA that made up the material.

The material sequenced was peripheral blood. This receptor was identified in a woman in her 70s who had recovered from COVID-19. V is TRBV10-3 and J is TRBJ1-2; perhaps TRBD1 as D (6 bases). CDR3 nucleotide sequence: TGTGCCATCAGTGAAAATAACAGGGTAGGCTACACCTTC. Amino acid sequence: CAISENNRVGYTF.